This entry lists 25 T cell receptor beta chains sequenced from one sample in a study of CD8+ T cells in alopecia areata. Treatment indicated: oral pan-JAK inhibitor, 5-10 mg twice daily. Extracted RNA was reverse transcribed into cDNA, the sequencing template. Profiling relied on immunoSEQ multiplex PCR, and the TCRdb table lists in-frame clones only, not all of them. This table has some 190,000 clones, 60% appearing once. The sample was CD4+ T cells sorted from blood, taken at week 4, from a patient treated with tofacitinib. Receptors originate from a human donor with alopecia areata.

About this clone itself: This sample also contains other DNA sequences that code for the same CDR3. The chain joins TRBV5-1 to TRBJ2-5, with D possibly TRBD1 on 6 matching bases. CDR3 length: 14 amino acids. Germline CDR1 reads SGHRS; CDR2 reads YFSETQ. V gave up 2 bases and J gave up 2 bases, with 10 bases separating them. CDR3 protein: CASSLSGQQETQYF. The CDR3 DNA follows: TGCGCCAGCAGCTTATCCGGACAGCAAGAGACCCAGTACTTC. Full variable domain (outside the CDR3, taken from reference TRBV5-1 and TRBJ2-5): KAGVTQTPRYLIKTRGQQVTLSCSPISGHRSVSWYQQTPGQGLQFLFEYFSETQRNKGNFPGRFSGRQFSNSRSEMNVSTLELGDSALYLCASSLSGQQETQYFGPGTRLLVL.

The V gene is TRBV29-1, the J gene TRBJ2-7, with D possibly matching TRBD1 (6 bases). Trimming pared 6 bases from V and 0 bases from J, leaving 15 bases between. The CDR3 sequence is 14 residues long. CDR1 and CDR2 (germline): SQVTM, ANQGSEA. CDR3: CSVRLTGSSYEQYF. CDR3 DNA: TGCAGCGTGAGGTTAACAGGGAGCTCCTACGAGCAGTACTTC.

V usage is TRBV7-2 and J usage is TRBJ2-4; no clear D gene. The V gene lost 2 bases and the J gene lost 0 bases, with 8 bases spanning the gap. The CDR3 has 15 amino acids. The V gene's germline CDR1 is SGHTA and CDR2 FQGNSA. CDR3 in amino acids: CASSLRIVAKNIQYF. As DNA, the CDR3 is TGTGCCAGCAGCTTACGGATCGTAGCCAAAAACATTCAGTACTTC.

The chain carries TRBV2 and TRBJ1-1; D unclear. The CDR3 covers 15 residues. Germline V gene lookup returns CDR1 SNHLY and CDR2 FYNNEI. V lost 6 bases to trimming and J lost 2 bases, with 16 bases between them. The CDR3 DNA follows: TGTGCCAGCAGGCTAGAAGAAGGACCTAACACTGAAGCTTTCTTT. The encoded protein is CASRLEEGPNTEAFF.

This clone showed up just a few times. The chain combines TRBV28 with TRBJ2-7; D uncertain. Deletions cut 1 base from V and 6 bases from J, with 4 bases between. Germline loops: CDR1 MDHEN, CDR2 SYDVKM. The CDR3 runs to 11 residues. The CDR3 here is CASSLSSEQYF. For the CDR3, the DNA is TGTGCCAGCAGTTTATCGTCCGAGCAGTACTTC.

The rearrangement joins TRBV19 to TRBJ1-1; D ambiguous. The germline CDR1 and CDR2 sequences are LNHDA and SQIVND (reference sequence). Between the trimmed V and J ends, which lost 2 bases and 4 bases, there was a span of 11 bases. CDR3 length: 14 residues. DNA for the CDR3: TGTGCCAGTAGTATACATTTGGGTACCACTGAAGCTTTCTTT. Its translation is CASSIHLGTTEAFF.

This chain uses TRBV7-8 with TRBJ2-1; no definite D call. The V gene's germline CDR1 is SGHVS and CDR2 FQNEAQ. Trimming removed 5 bases at V and 6 bases at J, with 8 bases between. The CDR3 length is 12 residues. In nucleotides, the CDR3 is TGTGCCAGCAGCACCAACATCAATGAGCAGTTCTTC. Protein sequence: CASSTNINEQFF.

A few counts support this clone. The rearrangement joins TRBV6-6 to TRBJ2-7; 10 nucleotides line up with TRBD2. Trimming cost V 5 bases and J 2 bases; bases outside gene matches: 6. The CDR3 extends over 15 amino acids. Germline V gives CDR1 MNHNY, CDR2 SVGAGI (reference sequence). The CDR3 nucleotides read TGTGCCAGCAGTCACAGGACTAGCGGTACCTACGAGCAGTACTTC. This translates into CASSHRTSGTYEQYF.

This rearrangement joins TRBV11-2 to TRBJ1-2; D is ambiguous. CDR1 and CDR2 from the germline V gene are SGHAT and FQNNGV. This CDR3 has 17 amino acids. V lost 10 bases and J 4 bases, leaving 28 bases between the germline ends. The CDR3 DNA is TGTGCCACCTCCCATGCCCCCGGGCGGTCAGAAGGCTATGGCTACACCTTC. It codes for CATSHAPGRSEGYGYTF.

J is TRBJ2-3 and V is TRBV10-3; 8 bases fit TRBD1. V was clipped by 4 bases and J by 2 bases; unmatched bases: 2. The CDR3 sequence is 14 residues long. Germline CDR1 ENHRY, CDR2 SYGVKD. Here the CDR3 reads CAISADRVTDTQYF. CDR3 DNA: TGTGCCATCAGTGCGGACAGGGTCACAGATACGCAGTATTTT.

The chain has TRBV15 and TRBJ1-1, with no clear D. Germline V gene sequence: CDR1 LNHNV, CDR2 YYDKDF (reference sequence). This CDR3 has 16 residues. V gave up 3 bases and J gave up 1 base, with 15 bases separating them. Here the CDR3 reads CATSSPQKTPNTEAFF. The DNA of the CDR3 is TGTGCCACCAGCAGTCCCCAAAAGACCCCGAACACTGAAGCTTTCTTT.

The chain uses TRBV25-1 and TRBJ1-4; D not certain. This CDR3 is built from 13 residues. V was cut by 7 bases and J by 5 bases, with 11 bases left in between. Looked up from germline, CDR1 is MGHDK and CDR2 is SYGVNS. The DNA of the CDR3 is TGTGCCAGCATAAGTCGGGGAAATGAAAAACTGTTTTTT. The encoded protein is CASISRGNEKLFF.

CDR3 region: CSVVGSGRVNEQFF. The CDR3 region has the DNA TGCAGCGTTGTAGGTAGCGGGAGGGTTAATGAGCAGTTCTTC. This chain joins TRBV29-1 and TRBJ2-1; TRBD2 matches 11 bases. This CDR3 contains 14 residues. Germline CDR1 reads SQVTM; CDR2 reads ANQGSEA. The V segment lost 4 bases and the J segment 7 bases; nucleotides outside the gene matches: 6.

The chain joins TRBV29-1 to TRBJ2-3, with 7 positions matching TRBD1. Germline CDR1 SQVTM, CDR2 ANQGSEA. The V segment lost 4 bases and the J segment 3 bases; nucleotides outside the gene matches: 7. The CDR3 has 14 amino acids. This CDR3 reads CSVGQGVRTDTQYF. The CDR3 coding sequence is TGCAGCGTTGGGCAGGGGGTGAGGACAGATACGCAGTATTTT.

This chain links TRBV7-9 with TRBJ2-5; TRBD2 aligns across 7 bases. V lost 5 bases to trimming and J lost 1 base; unmatched junction nucleotides: 13. CDR3 length: 17 amino acids. In germline, CDR1 is SEHNR, CDR2 FQNEAQ (reference sequence). CDR3 amino acids: CASSPPSGSGSQETQYF. CDR3 DNA: TGTGCCAGCAGCCCTCCTTCCGGTAGCGGGTCCCAAGAGACCCAGTACTTC.

This chain links TRBV9 with TRBJ2-2; D possibly corresponds to TRBD2 (6 bases). V dropped 3 bases and J dropped 3 bases, with 6 bases sitting between them. The CDR3 is 13 amino acids. Germline V lookup: CDR1 SGDLS, CDR2 YYNGEE. The CDR3 is CASSGGDTGELFF. The CDR3 DNA reads as TGTGCCAGCAGCGGGGGGGACACCGGGGAGCTGTTTTTT.

There are a few counts of this clone. The chain uses TRBV11-2 and TRBJ2-1; tentative D call: TRBD1 (6 bases). V lost 3 bases, J lost 7 bases, and 13 bases lay in between. Per the germline V gene, CDR1 is SGHAT and CDR2 is FQNNGV. This CDR3 region has 14 residues. The CDR3 is CASSLGYQGNEQFF. As DNA, the CDR3 is TGTGCCAGCAGCTTGGGTTATCAGGGGAATGAGCAGTTCTTC.

The rearrangement uses TRBV29-1 and TRBJ2-5, with TRBD2 matching 7 bases. CDR3 length equals 14 residues. Germline V gene data show CDR1 as SQVTM and CDR2 as ANQGSEA. V lost 2 bases and J lost 7; bases outside the gene matches: 10. CDR3 sequence: CSVERPGLRRTQYF. In DNA form, the CDR3 reads TGCAGCGTTGAAAGGCCGGGACTACGGAGGACCCAGTACTTC.

The chain carries TRBV29-1 and TRBJ2-5, with 7 bases fitting TRBD2. Looked up from germline, CDR1 is SQVTM and CDR2 is ANQGSEA. Trimming removed 4 bases from V and 5 bases from J; junction bases left unmatched: 13. This CDR3 contains 15 residues. The CDR3 DNA is TGCAGCGTTGGGATAAGCGGGAACGTCCGGGAGACCCAGTACTTC. Encoded protein: CSVGISGNVRETQYF.

The CDR3 region is CASRQGQGQPQHF. CDR3 DNA: TGTGCCAGCAGACAGGGGCAAGGCCAGCCCCAGCATTTT. The chain employs TRBV2 and TRBJ1-5; 7 bases fit TRBD1. The CDR3 has 13 amino acids. CDR1 is SNHLY and CDR2 is FYNNEI in the germline V gene. The trim removed 6 bases at V and 7 bases at J, leaving 6 bases unmatched.

The rearrangement links TRBV6-1 to TRBJ2-7; no clear D gene. Per the germline V gene, CDR1 is MNHNS and CDR2 is SASEGT. This CDR3 is built from 13 residues. V was clipped by 4 bases and J by 2 bases, with 9 bases between them. This CDR3 reads CASSVNRAYEQYF. For the CDR3, the DNA is TGTGCCAGCAGTGTGAACAGAGCCTACGAGCAGTACTTC.

The rearrangement joins TRBV6-5 to TRBJ1-5; D is unresolved. V lost 4 bases and J lost 3, with 4 bases in between. Germline V CDR1 and CDR2: MNHEY, SVGAGI. The CDR3 has 12 residues. CDR3 amino acids: CASSSVNQPQHF. CDR3 DNA sequence: TGTGCCAGCAGTTCCGTCAATCAGCCCCAGCATTTT.

This chain joins TRBV27 and TRBJ2-3, with D maybe TRBD2 (6 bases). Trimming stripped 5 bases from V and 0 bases from J, with 15 bases between. Germline loops: CDR1 MNHEY, CDR2 SMNVEV (reference sequence). There are 16 residues in the CDR3. CDR3 region: CASSPWGVASTDTQYF. The DNA for the CDR3 is TGTGCCAGCAGTCCGTGGGGGGTGGCTAGCACAGATACGCAGTATTTT.

V and J are TRBV7-2 and TRBJ1-2; D not certain. Per the germline V gene, CDR1 is SGHTA and CDR2 is FQGNSA. Trimming left V 7 bases short and J 6 bases short, with 12 bases between. There are 12 residues in the CDR3. The CDR3 reads CASNTFGNGYTF. In DNA, the CDR3 is TGTGCCAGCAATACTTTCGGGAATGGCTACACCTTC.

Of note for this clone: This sample also contains other DNA sequences that code for the same CDR3. The genes are TRBV5-1 and TRBJ2-6; D may be TRBD1 (6 bases). The CDR3 has 14 residues. Germline CDR1 and CDR2: SGHRS and YFSETQ. V was pared by 4 bases and J by 2 bases, with 7 bases between. CDR3 bases: TGCGCCAGCAGCCGGACAGCTGGGGCCAACGTCCTGACTTTC. Protein sequence: CASSRTAGANVLTF.